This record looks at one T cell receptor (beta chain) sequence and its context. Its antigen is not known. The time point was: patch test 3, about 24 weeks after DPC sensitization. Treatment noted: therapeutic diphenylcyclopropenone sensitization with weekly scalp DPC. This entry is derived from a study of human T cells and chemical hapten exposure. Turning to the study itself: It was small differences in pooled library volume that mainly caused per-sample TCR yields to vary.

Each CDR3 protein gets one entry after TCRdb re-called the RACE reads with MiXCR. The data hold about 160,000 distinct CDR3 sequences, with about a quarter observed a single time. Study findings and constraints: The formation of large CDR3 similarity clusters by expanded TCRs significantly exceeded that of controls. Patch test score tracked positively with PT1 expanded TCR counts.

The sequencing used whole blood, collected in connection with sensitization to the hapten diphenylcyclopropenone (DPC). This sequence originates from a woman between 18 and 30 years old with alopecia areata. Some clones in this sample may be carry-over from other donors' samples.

CDR3 sequence: CASSPGTSGTDTQYF. The CDR3 nucleotides read TGCGCCAGCAGCCCCGGGACTAGCGGCACAGATACGCAGTATTTT. The chain recombines TRBV4-3 with TRBJ2-3; 10 nucleotides agree with TRBD2. CDR3 size: 15 residues. The germline V gene encodes CDR1 LGHNA and CDR2 YSLEER. Losses at the gene ends were 4 bases for V and 1 base for J; bases not matched to a gene: 2.